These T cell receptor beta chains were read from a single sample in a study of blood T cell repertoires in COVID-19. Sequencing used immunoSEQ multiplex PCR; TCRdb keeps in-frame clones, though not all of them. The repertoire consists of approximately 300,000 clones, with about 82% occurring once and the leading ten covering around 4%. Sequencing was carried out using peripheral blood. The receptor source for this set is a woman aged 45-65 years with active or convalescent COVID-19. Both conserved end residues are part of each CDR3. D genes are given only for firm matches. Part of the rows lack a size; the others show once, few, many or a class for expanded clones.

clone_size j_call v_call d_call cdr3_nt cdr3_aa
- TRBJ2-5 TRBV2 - TGTGCCAGTGTAGGGGGTGAGGAGACCCAGTACTTC CASVGGEETQYF
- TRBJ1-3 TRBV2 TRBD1 TGTGCCAGCAGTCTATACAGGGGAACGGTAGGAAACACCATATATTTT CASSLYRGTVGNTIYF
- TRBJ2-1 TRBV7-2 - TGTGCCAGCAGCTCCCGACAGTACAATGAGCAGTTCTTC CASSSRQYNEQFF
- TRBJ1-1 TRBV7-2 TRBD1 TGTGCCAGCAGTCAGGCGGTAGGGACAGGGGGCGCGGCTTTCTTT CASSQAVGTGGAAFF
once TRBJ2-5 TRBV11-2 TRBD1 TGTGCCAGCAGCTTAAACCAGGGACAGGGAGAAGAGACCCAGTACTTC CASSLNQGQGEETQYF
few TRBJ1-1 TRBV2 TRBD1 TGTGCCAGCTTACAGGGGGGTAACACTGAAGCTTTCTTT CASLQGGNTEAFF
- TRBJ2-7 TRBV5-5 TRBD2 TGTGCCAGCAGCTGGGGGACTAGAATTACCTACGAGCAGTACTTC CASSWGTRITYEQYF
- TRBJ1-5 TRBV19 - TGTGCCAGTAGATATTGGGGGCGTAGCAATCAGCCCCAGCATTTT CASRYWGRSNQPQHF
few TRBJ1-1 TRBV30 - TGTGCCTGGAGTGTGGGGGCTCTTGTACCTGAAGCTTTCTTT CAWSVGALVPEAFF
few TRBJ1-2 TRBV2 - TGTGCCAGCAATCCCCCAACGGGCTATGGCTACACCTTC CASNPPTGYGYTF
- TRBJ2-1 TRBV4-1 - TGCGCCAGCAGCCAAGCCTCAGTTTACAATGAGCAGTTCTTC CASSQASVYNEQFF
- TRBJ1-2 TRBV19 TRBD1 TGTGCCAGTAGACCCACCGGGACAGGGGGCTATGGCTACACCTTC CASRPTGTGGYGYTF
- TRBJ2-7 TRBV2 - TGTGCCAGCGCTACCGAGCGTACCGAGCAGTACTTC CASATERTEQYF
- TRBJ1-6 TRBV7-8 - TGTGCCAGCAGCGTGAGACACGGAAATTCACCCCTCCACTTT CASSVRHGNSPLHF
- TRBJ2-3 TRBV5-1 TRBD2 TGCGCCAGCATACCTAGCGGGAGCCAGGCAGATACGCAGTATTTT CASIPSGSQADTQYF
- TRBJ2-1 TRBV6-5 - TGTGCCAGCAGTTATAGTAGCGCCGGTGAGCAGTTCTTC CASSYSSAGEQFF
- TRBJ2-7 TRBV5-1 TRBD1 TGCGCCAGCAGCCCGAGGGGGGACAGGGCCGCCGGAGAGCAGTACTTC CASSPRGDRAAGEQYF
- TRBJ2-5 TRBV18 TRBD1 TGTGCCAGCTCACTGGACAGGGGAGAGACCCAGTACTTC CASSLDRGETQYF
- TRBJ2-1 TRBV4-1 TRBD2 TGCGCCAGCAGCCCCGGGGAGCGGGACTACAATGAGCAGTTCTTC CASSPGERDYNEQFF
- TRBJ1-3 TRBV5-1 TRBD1 TGCGCCAGCAACCGAGGGGACAGTCTCTCAGGAAACACCATATATTTT CASNRGDSLSGNTIYF
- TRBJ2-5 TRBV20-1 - TGCAGTGCTAGTCGGGGACTCCCCACAAAGGAAGAGACCCAGTACTTC CSASRGLPTKEETQYF
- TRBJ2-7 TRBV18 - TGTGCCAGCTCACCAGGGGCAGGGGATGCCTACGAGCAGTACTTC CASSPGAGDAYEQYF
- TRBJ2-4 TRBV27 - TGTGCCAGCAGGGCACCAGGGAGGCAAAACATTCAGTACTTC CASRAPGRQNIQYF
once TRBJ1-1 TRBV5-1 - TGCGCCAGCAGCTTGGTGTCAGGGGCTCTGGCTGAAGCTTTCTTT CASSLVSGALAEAFF
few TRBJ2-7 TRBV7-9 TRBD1 TGTGCCAGCAGCCACAGGGACAGGGGGTCCGAGCAGTACTTC CASSHRDRGSEQYF
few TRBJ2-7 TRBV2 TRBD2 TGTGCCATGCTGGGCGGGAGTCCTCCCTACGAGCAGTACTTC CAMLGGSPPYEQYF
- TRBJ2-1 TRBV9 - TGTGCCAGCAGCGTAGGTTCTAGCTACGGTGAGCAGTTCTTC CASSVGSSYGEQFF
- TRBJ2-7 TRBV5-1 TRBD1 TGCGCCAGCAGCTTGGGACAGGGGGCGCGCGAGCAGTACTTC CASSLGQGAREQYF
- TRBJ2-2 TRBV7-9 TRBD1 TGTGCCAGCAGCTTAGGGACAGGGGGCCGCGCCGGGGAGCTGTTTTTT CASSLGTGGRAGELFF
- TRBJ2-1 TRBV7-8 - TGTGCCAGCAGCTCAGGTTATGTATATGAGCAGTTCTTC CASSSGYVYEQFF
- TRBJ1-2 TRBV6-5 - TGTGCCAGCAGTTACGGGACTCTCTATGGCTACACCTTC CASSYGTLYGYTF
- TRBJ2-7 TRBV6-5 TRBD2 TGTGCCAGCTTTTCGAGCGGGGGCCGCTCCTACGAGCAGTACTTC CASFSSGGRSYEQYF
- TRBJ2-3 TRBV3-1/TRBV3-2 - TGTGCCAGCAGCCCCGCCTTTTACTCTACAGATACGCAGTATTTT CASSPAFYSTDTQYF